This T cell receptor (beta chain) was retrieved from a study of cytomegalovirus exposure and HLA in healthy donors. At the level of the study: Among around 200 million T cells, an earlier analysis found 90 million to 130 million unique TCR beta sequences.

This CDR3 has 15 residues. V shed 5 bases, J shed 4 bases, and the junction held 7 bases outside the gene matches. The germline CDR1 and CDR2 sequences are SEHNR and FQNEAQ (reference sequence). Amplification used 60 Vbeta primers and 13 Jbeta primers. Clones were sequenced by immunoSEQ multiplex PCR, and TCRdb holds only the in-frame ones, with some missing. The table lists about 190,000 clones, about 85% of them singletons. Regarding this clone: The target antigen is unknown.

Study findings and constraints: Likely technical artifact: a cluster of highly shared sequence variants. TCR beta sequences reportedly predicted the HLA-A and HLA-B alleles of most subjects accurately. The investigators catalogued 150 to 200 TCR beta chains as cytomegalovirus-associated.

This clonotype originated in a man aged 45-65 years in good health and CMV-seronegative. The rearrangement links TRBV7-9 to TRBJ2-5; 10 positions agree with TRBD1. The sequenced material came from PBMCs. CDR3 residues: CASSRDRGQGETQYF. For the CDR3, the DNA is TGTGCCAGCAGCCGCGACAGGGGGCAAGGAGAGACCCAGTACTTC. Full variable domain (rest looked up from reference TRBV7-9 and TRBJ2-5): DTGVSQNPRHKITKRGQNVTFRCDPISEHNRLYWYRQTLGQGPEFLTYFQNEAQLEKSRLLSDRFSAERPKGSFSTLEIQRTEQGDSAMYLCASSRDRGQGETQYFGPGTRLLVL.